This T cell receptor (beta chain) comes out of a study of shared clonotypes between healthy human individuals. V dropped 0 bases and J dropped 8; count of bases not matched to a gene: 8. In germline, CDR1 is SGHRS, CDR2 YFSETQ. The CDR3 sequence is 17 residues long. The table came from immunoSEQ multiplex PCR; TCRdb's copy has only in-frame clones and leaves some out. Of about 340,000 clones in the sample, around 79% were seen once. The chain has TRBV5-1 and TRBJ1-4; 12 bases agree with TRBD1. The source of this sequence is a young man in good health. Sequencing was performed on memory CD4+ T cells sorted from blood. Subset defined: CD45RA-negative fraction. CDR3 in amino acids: CASSLAPGQGAEEKLFF. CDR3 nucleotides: TGCGCCAGCAGCTTGGCCCCGGGACAGGGGGCGGAGGAAAAACTGTTTTTT. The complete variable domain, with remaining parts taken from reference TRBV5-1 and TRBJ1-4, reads KAGVTQTPRYLIKTRGQQVTLSCSPISGHRSVSWYQQTPGQGLQFLFEYFSETQRNKGNFPGRFSGRQFSNSRSEMNVSTLELGDSALYLCASSLAPGQGAEEKLFFGSGTQLSVL.